This T cell receptor beta chain stems from a study of monozygotic twins with inflammatory bowel disease (dated by TCRdb to about 2019). Study-level background: The complete study included approximately 28 monozygotic twin pairs: 19 IBD-discordant Danish pairs and nine German pairs, of which four were IBD-concordant and five were IBD-discordant. The search for disease-associated traits relied mainly on comparing IBD patients with their genetically identical healthy co-twins within discordant pairs. Each individual had, on average, about 151 000 unique TCRalpha sequences and 181 000 unique TCRbeta sequences available for analysis.

The CDR3 numbers 13 residues from cysteine through phenylalanine. No DNA accompanies this entry. Based on the germline V gene, the CDR1 and CDR2 sequences are SQVTM and ANQGSEA. Library creation used 5' RACE. Preparation of each TCR library used around 3.5 ug of total RNA. For each sample, cDNA synthesis was carried out in eight separate reactions using SMARTScribe reverse transcriptase. During cDNA synthesis, template switching was used to introduce unique molecular identifiers that contained a 6-nucleotide sample barcode. TCRalpha and TCRbeta cDNA was amplified in two nested PCRs of around 15 and 9 cycles, and bead purification was carried out after each PCR. Before amplification, the cDNA was both treated with uracil DNA-glycosylase and purified with the QIAquick PCR purification kit. The second PCR added Illumina TruSeq-compatible adapters along with sample-specific barcodes. Library quality and concentration were assessed using TapeStation and Qubit, and approximately 5 ng of each library was pooled. Pooled libraries were sequenced on an Illumina HiSeq2500 single-index Rapid Run with 2 x 100 bp reads and custom sequencing primers. In the authors' own workflow: MiGEC version 1.2.6 was used for UMI-based consensus assembly, which corrected PCR and sequencing errors. MiXCR version 2.1.1 was used for V(D)J alignment, clonotype assembly and CDR3 extraction. To normalise gene usage, clonotype sharing and MAIT/NKT TCR abundance, the top 1000, 10 000 and 20 000 clonotypes in each sample were analysed. After downsampling to 27 000 UMIs, diversity was calculated as the inverse Simpson index using the vegan R package. Paired Mann-Whitney U tests were applied to discordant twin pairs, with Benjamini-Hochberg correction for multiple testing. Based on TCRdb reprocessing of the reads, there is one entry per CDR3 protein sequence, and DNA is missing. TCRdb's processing, not the study's, gives the V and J calls here. For this sample, the table gives roughly 200,000 distinct CDR3 sequences. The top ten hold less than 2% of the sample.

From each donor, a roughly 2.5 ml peripheral blood sample was collected into PAXgene tubes and stored at -80 degrees C. Without any T cell sorting, total RNA was extracted from whole blood using the PAXgene blood miRNA kit on an automated QIAcube. Deep TCRalpha and TCRbeta repertoire profiling with unique molecular barcoding was performed on peripheral blood of monozygotic twin pairs concordant or discordant for inflammatory bowel disease. Smoking habits were recorded for all twin pairs, with individuals classified as current, former or never smokers. On the study overall, not on this receptor specifically: Background noise and inter-individual variability may have been introduced into the repertoires by the differing immunosuppressive treatments among patients. No single strong signal or clonotype linked to IBD turned up in the results, so the idea that one exists was not supported. No difference in repertoire similarity was observed between concordant and discordant twins, possibly owing to limited statistical power. The analysis was unable to tell different T cell subtypes apart. IBD patients shared fewer clonotypes with other individuals than healthy twins did, most markedly in patients showing signs of disease activity. A decrease in TCRbeta repertoire diversity, as measured by inverse Simpson index, was observed in IBD patients compared with their healthy co-twins.

As concerns this clonotype: It lacks a known antigen.

The TCR sequence derives from a human donor with ulcerative colitis or Crohn's disease, or a healthy co-twin of an affected twin (not recorded which). The chain is made from TRBV29-1 and TRBJ2-1; the TRBD2 assignment by TCRdb is unverifiable without DNA. The sequenced sample was blood. The CDR3 protein is CSGTSGGYNEQFF.